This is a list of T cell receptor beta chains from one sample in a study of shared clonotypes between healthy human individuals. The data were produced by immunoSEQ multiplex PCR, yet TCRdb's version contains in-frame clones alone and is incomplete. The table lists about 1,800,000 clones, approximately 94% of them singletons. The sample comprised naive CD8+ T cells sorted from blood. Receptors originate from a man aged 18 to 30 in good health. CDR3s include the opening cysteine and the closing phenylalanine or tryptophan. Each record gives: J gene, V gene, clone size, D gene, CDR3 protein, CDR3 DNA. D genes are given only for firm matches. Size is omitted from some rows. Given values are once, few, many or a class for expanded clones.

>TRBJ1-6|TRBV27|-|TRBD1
CASGLQGAHSPLHF
TGTGCCAGCGGCTTACAGGGGGCACATTCACCCCTCCACTTT
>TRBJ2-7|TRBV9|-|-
CASSISGEFGYEQYF
TGTGCCAGCAGCATCTCGGGGGAGTTTGGCTACGAGCAGTACTTC
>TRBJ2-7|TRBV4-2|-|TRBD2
CASSQGGDGTYEQYF
TGTGCCAGCAGCCAGGGGGGGGACGGAACCTACGAGCAGTACTTC
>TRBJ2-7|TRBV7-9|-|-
CASSSGVDYEQYF
TGTGCCAGCAGCTCAGGAGTGGACTACGAGCAGTACTTC
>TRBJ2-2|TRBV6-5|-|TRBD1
CASSYSGTGNGELFF
TGTGCCAGCAGTTACTCAGGGACAGGGAACGGGGAGCTGTTTTTT
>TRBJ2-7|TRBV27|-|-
CASIYSSGSSYEQYF
TGTGCCAGCATCTACAGTAGCGGAAGTTCCTACGAGCAGTACTTC
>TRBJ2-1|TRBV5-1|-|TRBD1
CASSLNRGLDNEQFF
TGCGCCAGCAGCTTGAACAGGGGGCTTGACAATGAGCAGTTCTTC
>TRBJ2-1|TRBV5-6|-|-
CASSLGGPARYSYNEQFF
TGTGCCAGCAGCTTGGGGGGACCCGCGCGGTACTCCTACAATGAGCAGTTCTTC
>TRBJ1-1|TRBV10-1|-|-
CASSDAETGFEAFF
TGCGCCAGCAGTGATGCCGAGACAGGATTTGAAGCTTTCTTT
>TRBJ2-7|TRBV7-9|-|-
CASSLDVATGNEQYF
TGTGCCAGCAGCTTAGACGTTGCCACAGGCAACGAGCAGTACTTC
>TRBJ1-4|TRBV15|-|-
CATSLERGTNEKLFF
TGTGCCACCAGCCTTGAAAGGGGGACTAATGAAAAACTGTTTTTT
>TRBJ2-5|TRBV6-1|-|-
CASIEGGLAWKTQYF
TGTGCCAGCATTGAAGGAGGACTGGCCTGGAAGACCCAGTACTTC
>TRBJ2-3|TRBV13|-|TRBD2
CASRLAGGTDTQYF
TGTGCCAGCAGACTAGCGGGAGGCACAGATACGCAGTATTTT
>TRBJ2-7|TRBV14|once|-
CASSQDDSPAYEQYF
TGTGCCAGCAGCCAAGATGACAGCCCTGCCTACGAGCAGTACTTC
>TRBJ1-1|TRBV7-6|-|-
CASSSREGQATEAFF
TGTGCCAGCAGCTCCCGGGAGGGGCAGGCGACTGAAGCTTTCTTT
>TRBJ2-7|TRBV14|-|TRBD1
CASSQGTGDLATYEQYF
TGTGCCAGCAGCCAAGGGACAGGGGACCTCGCTACCTACGAGCAGTACTTC
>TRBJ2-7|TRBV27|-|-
CASSFGRPYEQYF
TGTGCCAGCAGTTTTGGACGCCCCTACGAGCAGTACTTC
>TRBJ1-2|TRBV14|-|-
CASSPQGLGYGYTF
TGTGCCAGCAGCCCACAGGGTTTAGGGTATGGCTACACCTTC
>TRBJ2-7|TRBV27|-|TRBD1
CASRPHPGQVFEQYF
TGTGCCAGCAGACCCCATCCGGGACAGGTGTTCGAGCAGTACTTC
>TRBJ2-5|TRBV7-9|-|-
CASSWGSRETQYF
TGTGCCAGCAGCTGGGGTAGCAGGGAGACCCAGTACTTC
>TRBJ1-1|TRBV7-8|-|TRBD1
CASSFLTGVGNTEAFF
TGTGCCAGCAGCTTCCTAACAGGGGTGGGGAACACTGAAGCTTTCTTT
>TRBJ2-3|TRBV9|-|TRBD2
CASSGSGNPTDTQYF
TGTGCCAGCAGCGGTAGCGGGAACCCCACAGATACGCAGTATTTT
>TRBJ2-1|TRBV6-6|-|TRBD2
CASIPTSGRTNEQFF
TGTGCCAGCATTCCGACTAGCGGGAGGACCAATGAGCAGTTCTTC
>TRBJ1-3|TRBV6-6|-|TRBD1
CASSYAGQGYTIYF
TGTGCCAGCAGTTACGCAGGACAGGGATACACCATATATTTT
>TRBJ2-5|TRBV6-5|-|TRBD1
CASSDKQGNQETQYF
TGTGCCAGCAGCGATAAACAGGGGAACCAAGAGACCCAGTACTTC